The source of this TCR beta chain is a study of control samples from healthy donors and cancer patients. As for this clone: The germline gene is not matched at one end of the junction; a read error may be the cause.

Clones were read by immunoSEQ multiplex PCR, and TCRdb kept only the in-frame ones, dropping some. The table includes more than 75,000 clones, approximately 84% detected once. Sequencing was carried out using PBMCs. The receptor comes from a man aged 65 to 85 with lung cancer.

The CDR3 sequence is CRASGGDTQYF. The CDR3, as DNA: TGCAGGGCTAGCGGGGGAGATACGCAGTATTTT. This chain uses TRBV20-1 with TRBJ2-3; 10 bases align to TRBD2. The CDR3 sequence is 11 residues long. Germline CDR1 is DFQATT and CDR2 is SNEGSKA (reference sequence).